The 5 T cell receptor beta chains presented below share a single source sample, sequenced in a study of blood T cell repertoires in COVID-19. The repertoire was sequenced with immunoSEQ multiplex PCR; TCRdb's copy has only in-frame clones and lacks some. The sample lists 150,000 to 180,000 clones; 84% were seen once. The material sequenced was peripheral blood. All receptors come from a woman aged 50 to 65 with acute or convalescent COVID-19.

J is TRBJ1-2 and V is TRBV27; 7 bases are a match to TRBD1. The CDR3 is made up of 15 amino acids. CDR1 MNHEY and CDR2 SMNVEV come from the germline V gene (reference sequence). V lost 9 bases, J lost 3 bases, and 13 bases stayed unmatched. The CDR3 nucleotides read TGTGCCAGTTCCTCACAGGGGTCGAGGGACTATGGCTACACCTTC. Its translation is CASSSQGSRDYGYTF.

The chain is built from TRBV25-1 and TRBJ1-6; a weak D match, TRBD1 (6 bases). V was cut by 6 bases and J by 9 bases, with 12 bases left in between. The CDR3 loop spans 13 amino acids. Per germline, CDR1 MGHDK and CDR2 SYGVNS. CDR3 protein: CASSTGWGSPLHF. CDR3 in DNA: TGTGCCAGCAGCACAGGGTGGGGTTCACCCCTCCACTTT.

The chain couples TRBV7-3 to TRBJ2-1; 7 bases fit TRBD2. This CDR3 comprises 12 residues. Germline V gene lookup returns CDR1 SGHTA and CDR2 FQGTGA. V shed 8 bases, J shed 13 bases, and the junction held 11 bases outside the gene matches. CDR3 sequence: CASGLMGGTQFF. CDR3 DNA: TGTGCCAGCGGGCTCATGGGGGGGACCCAGTTCTTC. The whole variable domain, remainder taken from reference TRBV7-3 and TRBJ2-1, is GAGVSQTPSNKVTEKGKYVELRCDPISGHTALYWYRQSLGQGPEFLIYFQGTGAADDSGLPNDRFFAVRPEGSVSTLKIQRTERGDSAVYLCASGLMGGTQFFGPGTRLTVL.

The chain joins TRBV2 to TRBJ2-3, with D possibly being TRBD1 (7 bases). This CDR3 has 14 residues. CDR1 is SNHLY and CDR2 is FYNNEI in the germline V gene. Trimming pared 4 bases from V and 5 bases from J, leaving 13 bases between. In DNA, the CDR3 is TGTGCCAGCAGTGTGACAGGGACTTTAGATACGCAGTATTTT. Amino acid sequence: CASSVTGTLDTQYF.

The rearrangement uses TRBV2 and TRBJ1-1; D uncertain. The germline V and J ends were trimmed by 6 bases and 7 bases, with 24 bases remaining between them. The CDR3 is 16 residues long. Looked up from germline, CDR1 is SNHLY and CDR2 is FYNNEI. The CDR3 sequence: CASRAGPWVTRLEAFF. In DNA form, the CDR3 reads TGTGCCAGCAGGGCCGGGCCGTGGGTTACTAGGCTTGAAGCTTTCTTT. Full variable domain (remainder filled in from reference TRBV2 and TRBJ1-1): EPEVTQTPSHQVTQMGQEVILRCVPISNHLYFYWYRQILGQKVEFLVSFYNNEISEKSEIFDDQFSVERPDGSNFTLKIRSTKLEDSAMYFCASRAGPWVTRLEAFFGQGTRLTVV.